This T cell receptor beta chain was retrieved from a study of identical twins' blood T cells. In germline, CDR1 is SEHNR, CDR2 FQNEAQ (reference sequence). The length of the CDR3 is 13 residues. The ends were cut back, 2 bases at V and 9 bases at J, with 11 bases in the middle. MiXCR was run by TCRdb on the 5' RACE reads, yielding one entry per CDR3 protein. The data contain fewer than 450,000 distinct CDR3 sequences, roughly 31% of them singletons. The sequencing sample was made of PBMCs. The rearrangement joins TRBV7-9 to TRBJ1-5, with D possibly TRBD1 on 6 matching bases. The source is a woman aged 18 to 50 in good health. CDR3 sequence: CASSLQGLGPQHF. In nucleotides, the CDR3 is TGTGCCAGCAGCTTACAGGGGCTTGGGCCCCAGCATTTT.